This TCR beta chain was retrieved from a study of blood T cell repertoires in COVID-19 (dated by TCRdb to about 2020). Background on the whole study: Samples from collaborators originated in the United States, Italy and Spain and spanned both the acute and convalescent phases of COVID-19. Where available, HLA class I and class II types were obtained from metadata supplied by the sample provider rather than from assay-based typing. A freely available public database, intended as a resource for researchers studying the immune response to SARS-CoV-2, is where the repertoires were released. The sample metadata nearly always contained a de-identified subject ID, COVID-19 status, age in years and sex. Deeply sampled blood TCRbeta repertoires from subjects exposed to, actively infected with, or recovered from COVID-19 were included in the dataset. The prospective study material was composed of cDNA or gDNA derived from T cells, B-cell-depleted T cells, or PBMCs. The samples were drawn from two sources: the first 160 participants of the ongoing ImmuneRACE study, and 1,200 or so subjects contributed by 6 global collaborators. What the study reported, not specific to this receptor: The quantity of clinical and demographic metadata differed by source and by participant and was supplied without curation.

TCRbeta CDR3 regions were amplified from genomic DNA by means of the immunoSEQ Assay, a bias-controlled multiplex PCR. The study's processing was this. Within the assay, amplification of reference gene primers was used to estimate how many nucleated cells each sample contained. Sequence reads were collapsed and filtered to measure the absolute abundance of every unique TCRbeta CDR3 rearrangement. Productive Simpson clonality was computed per sample as the square root of Simpson's diversity index over productive rearrangements. TCRdb took this table from immuneACCESS and kept in-frame rearrangements with V and J called. Such tables lack part of the clones; where checked against another copy, unresolved V genes explain under half of the gap, and the rest is unexplained. That table gives V, J and clone size, and the DNA gave D and trimming. The sample yields 150,000 to 200,000 clones; around 86% were counted once. Around 8.2% of the sample is held by the ten biggest clonotypes.

The collaborating institutions used their own protocols to collect whole blood in K2EDTA tubes. For TCRbeta analysis, collaborator samples were shipped as frozen whole blood, as isolated PBMCs, or as DNA extracted from either sample type. On this clone: It has no known antigen specificity. No qualities accompany the bases; no much larger clone lies one base away.

The CDR3 has 13 amino acids, counting the end cysteine and phenylalanine. Only the CDR3 DNA is retained, 39 bases long and in frame from the first base. Relative to germline, V is missing 5 bases and J is missing 3 bases, with 2 bases of the junction outside any gene match. CDR1 GTSNPN and CDR2 SVGIG were looked up in the germline V gene (reference sequence). This sequence originates from a man aged 55-75 years with acute or convalescent COVID-19. The chain is encoded by TRBV30 joined to TRBJ2-7; the central 12 bases match TRBD2. The source material was peripheral blood. In nucleotides, the sequence is TGTGCCTGGGGACTAGCGGGAATCTACGAGCAGTACTTC. It is translated as CAWGLAGIYEQYF. Extended through the reference TRBV30 and TRBJ2-7 proteins, this CDR3 yields the full variable domain: SQTIHQWPATLVQPVGSPLSLECTVEGTSNPNLYWYRQAAGRGLQLLFYSVGIGQISSEVPQNLSASRPQDRQFILSSKKLLLSDSGFYLCAWGLAGIYEQYFGPGTRLTVT.